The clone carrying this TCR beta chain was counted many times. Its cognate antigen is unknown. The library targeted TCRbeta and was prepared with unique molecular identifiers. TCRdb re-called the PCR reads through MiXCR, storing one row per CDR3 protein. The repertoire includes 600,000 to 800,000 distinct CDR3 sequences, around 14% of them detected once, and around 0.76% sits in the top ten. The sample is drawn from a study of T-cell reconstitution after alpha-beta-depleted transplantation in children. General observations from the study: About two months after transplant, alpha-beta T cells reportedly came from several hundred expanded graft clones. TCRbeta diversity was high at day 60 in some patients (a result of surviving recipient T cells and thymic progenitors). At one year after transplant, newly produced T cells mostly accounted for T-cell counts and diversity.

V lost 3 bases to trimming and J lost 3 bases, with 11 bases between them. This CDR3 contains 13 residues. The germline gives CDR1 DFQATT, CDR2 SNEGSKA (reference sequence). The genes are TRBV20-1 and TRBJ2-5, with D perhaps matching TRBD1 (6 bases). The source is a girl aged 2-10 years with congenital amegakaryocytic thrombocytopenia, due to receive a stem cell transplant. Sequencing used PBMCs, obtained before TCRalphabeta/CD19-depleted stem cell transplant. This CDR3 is CSARDSLKETQYF. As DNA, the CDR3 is TGCAGTGCTAGGGACAGCCTAAAAGAGACCCAGTACTTC.